This TCR beta chain comes out of a study of regulatory T cells in long-lasting Graves disease. Construction of the TCR beta libraries employed iRepertoire HTBI primers in conjunction with Arm-PCR of CDR3 regions. Using its own MiXCR run on the multiplex PCR reads, TCRdb lists one record per CDR3 protein. The table shows approximately 350,000 distinct CDR3 sequences, with 16% occurring only once. The time point was: newly diagnosed GD, antithyroid drugs for less than 3 months. PBMC RNA was the source of the TCR library. From germline, CDR1 is MGHRA and CDR2 YSYEKL. CDR3 length: 15 residues. Deletions cut 5 bases from V and 7 bases from J, with 20 bases between. This clonotype was seen a few times. The same data also contributed to another study, on T cells in Graves' hyperthyroidism and ophthalmopathy.

This sample comprised peripheral blood mononuclear cells (PBMCs), obtained at new diagnosis, from a patient treated with antithyroid drugs. The clonotype originates from a woman under 30 with Graves disease. V is TRBV4-1 and J is TRBJ1-2; no clear D gene. In DNA, the CDR3 is TGCGCCAGCAGCAATTATGGACGGACCACTTCTGGCTACACCTTC. Its protein is CASSNYGRTTSGYTF.